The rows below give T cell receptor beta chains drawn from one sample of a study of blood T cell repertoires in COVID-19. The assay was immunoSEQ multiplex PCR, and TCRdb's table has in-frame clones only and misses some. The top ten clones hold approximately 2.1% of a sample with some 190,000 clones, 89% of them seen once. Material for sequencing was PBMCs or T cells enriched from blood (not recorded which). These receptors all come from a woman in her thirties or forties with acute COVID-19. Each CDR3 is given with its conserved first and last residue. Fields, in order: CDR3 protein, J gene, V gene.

CDR3: CASSPLALSSYEQYF
J: TRBJ2-7
V: TRBV11-2

CDR3: CASTPGWVYNEQFF
J: TRBJ2-1
V: TRBV7-9

CDR3: CARTRGGETGGAGRKETQYF
J: TRBJ2-5
V: TRBV5-3

CDR3: CAWSVRRDGNEQFF
J: TRBJ2-1
V: TRBV30

CDR3: CASSQGGRGEGRHQPQHF
J: TRBJ1-5
V: TRBV4-1

CDR3: CASKWRVTSGANVLTF
J: TRBJ2-6
V: TRBV19

CDR3: CASSFDRALPGTF
J: TRBJ1-2
V: TRBV12-3/TRBV12-4

CDR3: CTSSRTGPRAYEQYF
J: TRBJ2-7
V: TRBV1

CDR3: CASSSQMGLAGGLEQYF
J: TRBJ2-7
V: TRBV7-2

CDR3: CASMGLAGGQETQYF
J: TRBJ2-5
V: TRBV2

CDR3: CASSVSGANVLTF
J: TRBJ2-6
V: TRBV9

CDR3: CASSLAFETGEDGYTF
J: TRBJ1-2
V: TRBV7-2

CDR3: CASSPLDNYGYTF
J: TRBJ1-2
V: TRBV28

CDR3: CASGLTLTGGISTDTQYF
J: TRBJ2-3
V: TRBV12-5

CDR3: CAWSPQGRNYGYTF
J: TRBJ1-2
V: TRBV30

CDR3: CASSFPSGGAYNEQFF
J: TRBJ2-1
V: TRBV5-4

CDR3: CSVATGAGNTIYF
J: TRBJ1-3
V: TRBV29-1

CDR3: CASSLVWDRGTDTQYF
J: TRBJ2-3
V: TRBV7-2

CDR3: CASRGGQKGGEQYF
J: TRBJ2-7
V: TRBV19

CDR3: CASSATGIGDTQYF
J: TRBJ2-3
V: TRBV9

CDR3: CASSPGLTSGYEQFF
J: TRBJ2-1
V: TRBV7-2

CDR3: CASARDRDYGYTF
J: TRBJ1-2
V: TRBV5-1

CDR3: CASSFGTSGHNEQFF
J: TRBJ2-1
V: TRBV7-9

CDR3: CASSIDLGTGVFNTGELFF
J: TRBJ2-2
V: TRBV19

CDR3: CASSSPGGGNNNEQFF
J: TRBJ2-1
V: TRBV5-4

CDR3: CASKRLAEFTDTQYF
J: TRBJ2-3
V: TRBV28

CDR3: CASSDPAGPQYF
J: TRBJ2-5
V: TRBV7-3

CDR3: CASSVGTGGADTQYF
J: TRBJ2-3
V: TRBV5-1

CDR3: CASSPQGQGYGEQYF
J: TRBJ2-7
V: TRBV11-2

CDR3: CASSSVNTGELFF
J: TRBJ2-2
V: TRBV12-3/TRBV12-4

CDR3: CASSEQGALYGYTF
J: TRBJ1-2
V: TRBV27

CDR3: CASSRTLDRGLLAKNIQYF
J: TRBJ2-4
V: TRBV3-1/TRBV3-2

CDR3: CASMQGTTYEQYF
J: TRBJ2-7
V: TRBV2

CDR3: CASNLADRGGSQYF
J: TRBJ2-3
V: TRBV7-2

CDR3: CAIKPVADYGYTF
J: TRBJ1-2
V: TRBV12-3/TRBV12-4

CDR3: CASSFGTKSTDTQYF
J: TRBJ2-3
V: TRBV27

CDR3: CASSATAGSSHYGYTF
J: TRBJ1-2
V: TRBV7-9

CDR3: CASSQDFSGASTQYF
J: TRBJ2-3
V: TRBV4-2

CDR3: CASSLVIYSVTHSGNTIYF
J: TRBJ1-3
V: TRBV5-1

CDR3: CASSLRQASSYEQYF
J: TRBJ2-7
V: TRBV19

CDR3: CATGQINTEAFF
J: TRBJ1-1
V: TRBV7-6